Below are 9 T cell receptor beta chains sequenced from a single sample in a study of T cells after yellow fever vaccination. TCRdb itself ran the 5' RACE reads through MiXCR, one entry per CDR3 protein. The sample gives approximately 85,000 distinct CDR3 sequences, roughly 13% of which show up once; 20% to 25% is in the top ten. Sample: CD8+ T cells not binding an NS4B(214-222) dextramer, sorted from PBMCs, taken about 21 days after the first yellow fever vaccination. Every receptor here comes from a man younger than 35 who received the YFV17D yellow fever vaccine.

The chain employs TRBV20-1 and TRBJ2-5; a weak D match, TRBD1 (6 bases). V lost 6 bases and J lost 1, with 9 bases in between. The CDR3 is 12 amino acids. CDR1 is DFQATT, CDR2 SNEGSKA, per germline (reference sequence). The CDR3 is CSAKDSQETQYF. The CDR3 DNA reads as TGCAGTGCCAAGGACAGCCAAGAGACCCAGTACTTC.

This clonotype was seen a handful of times. The chain joins TRBV9 to TRBJ1-1, with D uncertain. This CDR3 is 13 amino acids long. The V and J ends lost 4 bases and 2 bases respectively, with 9 bases between them. Germline V gives CDR1 SGDLS, CDR2 YYNGEE. CDR3 sequence reads: CASSFRENTEAFF. CDR3 in DNA: TGTGCCAGCAGCTTCAGAGAAAACACTGAAGCTTTCTTT.

The CDR3: CASSLGGLQETQYF. The CDR3 coding sequence is TGTGCCAGCAGCTTAGGGGGACTACAAGAGACCCAGTACTTC. The chain uses TRBV5-4 and TRBJ2-5, with D possibly being TRBD2 (7 bases). From germline, CDR1 is SGHNT and CDR2 YYREEE (reference sequence). The V end lost 2 bases, the J end lost 2 bases, and 10 bases lay between the germline ends. The CDR3 consists of 14 residues. Supplemented by reference TRBV5-4 and TRBJ2-5, the full variable domain reads ETGVTQSPTHLIKTRGQQVTLRCSSQSGHNTVSWYQQALGQGPQFIFQYYREEENGRGNFPPRFSGLQFPNYSSELNVNALELDDSALYLCASSLGGLQETQYFGPGTRLLVL.

The V call is TRBV6-1, the J call TRBJ1-2; D is undetermined. V gave up 6 bases and J gave up 4 bases, with 18 bases separating them. The germline V gene has CDR1 MNHNS and CDR2 SASEGT. This CDR3 contains 15 residues. As DNA, the CDR3 is TGTGCCAGCAGCAAGACACCCGACGGCACCTATGGCTACACCTTC. Translation gives CASSKTPDGTYGYTF.

This clonotype was observed a few times. V usage is TRBV20-1 and J usage is TRBJ1-4; 7 positions agree with TRBD1. This CDR3 is 15 amino acids long. Losses at the gene ends were 0 bases for V and 7 bases for J; bases not matched to a gene: 8. Germline lookup yields CDR1 DFQATT and CDR2 SNEGSKA (reference sequence). In nucleotides, the CDR3 is TGCAGTGCTAGAGATCTGGGACAGAACGGTGAAAAACTGTTTTTT. As protein: CSARDLGQNGEKLFF.

The chain is built from TRBV3-1 and TRBJ1-1, with a tentative D call TRBD1 (5 bases). Trimming left V 9 bases short and J 4 bases short, with 21 bases between. CDR1 is LGHDT and CDR2 is YNNKEL in the germline V gene (reference sequence). This CDR3 has 15 amino acids. The CDR3, as DNA: TGTGCCAGTTCCGACTTGACCCAGGGCTTCACTGAAGCTTTCTTT. This encodes CASSDLTQGFTEAFF. Full variable domain (remainder filled in from reference TRBV3-1 and TRBJ1-1): DTAVSQTPKYLVTQMGNDKSIKCEQNLGHDTMYWYKQDSKKFLKIMFSYNNKELIINETVPNRFSPKSPDKAHLNLHINSLELGDSAVYFCASSDLTQGFTEAFFGQGTRLTVV.

This clonotype was observed a handful of times. The genes are TRBV28 and TRBJ2-5, with 8 positions matching TRBD1. The CDR3 runs to 14 residues. Germline V gives CDR1 MDHEN, CDR2 SYDVKM. Unmatched junction bases numbered 12, after V lost 8 bases and J lost 7 bases. The CDR3 is CASSGRQGPGTQYF. Written as DNA, the CDR3 is TGTGCCAGCTCGGGCAGACAGGGGCCAGGGACCCAGTACTTC.

The chain has TRBV7-2 and TRBJ2-7; D call uncertain. CDR3 length equals 13 residues. Trimming stripped 5 bases from V and 3 bases from J, with 11 bases between. Germline V CDR1 and CDR2: SGHTA, FQGNSA. The CDR3 DNA sequence: TGTGCCAGCAGCCCCTCACAAGGCTACGAGCAGTACGTC. It translates to CASSPSQGYEQYV.

The V call is TRBV6-1, the J call TRBJ2-1, with 8 bases fitting TRBD2. V lost 6 bases and J lost 0; bases outside the gene matches: 4. This CDR3 is 15 amino acids long. From germline, CDR1 is MNHNS and CDR2 SASEGT. CDR3 DNA sequence: TGTGCCAGCAGCACAAGCGGGGGCTCCTACAATGAGCAGTTCTTC. This encodes CASSTSGGSYNEQFF.